This note documents a single TCR beta chain sequence. This clone was found many times. No cognate antigen has been identified for it. Base qualities were left out, and no much larger clone turns up one base away. The sample belongs to a study of shared clonotypes between healthy human individuals (dated by TCRdb to the early 2020s). Regarding the research as a whole: A couple of women and a few men aged 18 to 49 years were included in the cohort. Leukapheresis yielded between about 0.85 and 10 billion PBMCs per donor. To increase sequencing depth and limit assay-specific biases, different laboratories used diverse techniques to prepare libraries and sequence TCR repertoires. Blood TCR repertoires of four to six healthy adults were deeply sequenced to estimate repertoire size and the extent of clonotype sharing between individuals. For each donor, CD4 naive and CD4 memory were each run on three plates, CD8 naive on two plates, and CD8 memory on one plate. The full study reports these points: Only blood was sampled, and tissue TCR repertoires likely differ from those in blood. Because the study included only a small number of donors, the genetic and exposure-history diversity represented was limited. Based on pairwise subsampling, the degree of clonotype sharing among donors was expected to be affected by sequencing depth. Naive subsets generally had larger estimated clonotype richness than memory subsets did. When several donors were compared, the shared fraction of clonotypes was around 4.6% for naive CD4, more than 3% for naive CD8, 2% to 2.5% for memory CD4, and 0.4% for memory CD8. Incomplete sequencing was indicated by rarefaction of sorted-subset datasets, despite the large sequencing depth. Compared with non-shared clonotypes, clonotypes shared by all four sorted-subset donors had higher generation probabilities.

The donors were healthy, HIV-negative adults with no recently reported acute infections or vaccinations. All donors were Caucasian adults living in Nashville, Tennessee, USA. CD4+ T cells were enriched through magnetic negative selection, after which naive cells were positively selected on CD45RA and the remaining negative fraction served as the memory subset. Blood was obtained by leukapheresis, after which PBMCs were separated by Ficoll-Histopaque density gradient centrifugation and cryopreserved in liquid nitrogen vapor phase. Purity and quantity of every magnetically sorted T cell population were checked by analytical flow cytometry. From each sorted fraction, genomic DNA was isolated and quantified by UV absorbance on a Nanodrop 2000c. Using the deep immunoSEQ assay, TCR CDR3 regions were amplified from genomic DNA by multiplex PCR. Extracted genomic DNA from each cell subset was distributed evenly across all wells of several immunoSEQ 96-well plates, and each plate was treated as a replicate. For sorted subsets, around 200 ng genomic DNA, equal to 25,000 to 35,000 T cell genomes, was loaded into each replicate PCR. Purified libraries were measured with a Qubit 3.0 fluorometer, size-checked on a Bioanalyzer 2100, and measured again with the KAPA Library Quantification kit. Every immunoSEQ 96-well plate was sequenced on a separate single-read 150-cycle Illumina NextSeq 550 flow cell. The published analysis was carried out like this. Because the immunoSEQ output held only junctional sequences and lacked quality scores, the filtering could not match the filtering applied to full-length reads. To assign V/J genes and CDR3, sequences were annotated against IMGT germline references using PyIR, a Python wrapper for IgBLAST v1.9. Reads with weak V/J assignments (E-value above 1e-6), missing CDR3, stop codons, out-of-frame junctions, or ambiguous translated residues were removed. V3J clonotypes were defined by identical inferred V gene, J gene, and CDR3 amino acid sequence. The percentage overlap between two repertoires was calculated by dividing the number of shared unique clonotypes by the size of the smaller repertoire. Repertoire richness was assessed with RTK rarefaction, the Chao1 estimator, and Recon v2.1 estimates of unobserved clonotypes. Generation probabilities for all TCRbeta clonotypes obtained by the gDNA method from several donors were computed using OLGA. TCRdb's version of the immuneACCESS table is confined to in-frame rearrangements and falls short of the full clone set. An unresolved V gene accounts for under half of the shortfall where checked; the remainder is of unknown origin. The DNA was the basis for D and trimming; V, J and clone size are from that table. The table for this sample lists a few hundred thousand clones; less than 85% of them were counted only once. The ten most abundant clones make up around a tenth of the sample.

The sequenced sample was memory CD4+ T cells sorted from blood. The intended sense of this specimen's cell subset or site label: CD45RA-negative fraction. This sequence was found in a man aged 30 to 39 in good health.

The CDR3 reads CATSRRGQDYNEQFF. The base sequence is TGTGCCACCAGCAGACGTGGACAAGATTACAATGAGCAGTTCTTC. The V gene is TRBV15 and the J gene is TRBJ2-1; tentative D gene TRBD1, with 5 bases matching. Taken from the germline V gene (reference sequence), the CDR1 and CDR2 loops are LNHNV and YYDKDF. V gives up 2 bases and J gives up 4 bases, and the segment between their germline ends measures 12 bases. The CDR3 spans 15 residues, from the cysteine through the phenylalanine. Left in the record is the CDR3 DNA by itself, 45 bases read in frame from the first base.